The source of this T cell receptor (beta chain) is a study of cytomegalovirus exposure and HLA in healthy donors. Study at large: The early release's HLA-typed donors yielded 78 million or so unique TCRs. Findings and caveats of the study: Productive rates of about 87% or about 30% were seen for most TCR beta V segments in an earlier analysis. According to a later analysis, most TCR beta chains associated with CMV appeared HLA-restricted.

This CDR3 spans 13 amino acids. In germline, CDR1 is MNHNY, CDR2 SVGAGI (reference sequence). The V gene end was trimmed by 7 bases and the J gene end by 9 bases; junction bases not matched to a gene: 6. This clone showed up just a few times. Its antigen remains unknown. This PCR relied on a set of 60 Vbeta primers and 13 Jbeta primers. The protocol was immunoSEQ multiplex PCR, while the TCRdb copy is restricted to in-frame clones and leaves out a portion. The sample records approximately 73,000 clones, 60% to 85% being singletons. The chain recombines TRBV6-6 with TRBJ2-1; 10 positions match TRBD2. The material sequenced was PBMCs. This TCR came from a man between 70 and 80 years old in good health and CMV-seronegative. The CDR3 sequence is CASTSSGRGEQFF. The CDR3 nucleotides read TGTGCCAGCACGTCTAGCGGGAGAGGTGAGCAGTTCTTC.